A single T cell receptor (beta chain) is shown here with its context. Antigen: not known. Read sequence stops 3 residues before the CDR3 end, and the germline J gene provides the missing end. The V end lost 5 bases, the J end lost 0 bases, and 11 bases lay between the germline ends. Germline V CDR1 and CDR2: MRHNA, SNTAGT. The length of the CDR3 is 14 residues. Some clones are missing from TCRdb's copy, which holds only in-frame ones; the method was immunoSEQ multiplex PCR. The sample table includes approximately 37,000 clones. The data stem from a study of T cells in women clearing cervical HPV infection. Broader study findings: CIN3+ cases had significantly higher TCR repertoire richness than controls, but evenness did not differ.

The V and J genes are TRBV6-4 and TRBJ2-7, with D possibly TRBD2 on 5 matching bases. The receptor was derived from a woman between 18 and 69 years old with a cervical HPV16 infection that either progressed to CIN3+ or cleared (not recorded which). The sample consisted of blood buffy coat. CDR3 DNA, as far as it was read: TGTGCCAGCAGTAGCGGACCTAGCTCCTACGAG. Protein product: CASSSGPSSYE. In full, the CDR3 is CASSSGPSSYEQYF.